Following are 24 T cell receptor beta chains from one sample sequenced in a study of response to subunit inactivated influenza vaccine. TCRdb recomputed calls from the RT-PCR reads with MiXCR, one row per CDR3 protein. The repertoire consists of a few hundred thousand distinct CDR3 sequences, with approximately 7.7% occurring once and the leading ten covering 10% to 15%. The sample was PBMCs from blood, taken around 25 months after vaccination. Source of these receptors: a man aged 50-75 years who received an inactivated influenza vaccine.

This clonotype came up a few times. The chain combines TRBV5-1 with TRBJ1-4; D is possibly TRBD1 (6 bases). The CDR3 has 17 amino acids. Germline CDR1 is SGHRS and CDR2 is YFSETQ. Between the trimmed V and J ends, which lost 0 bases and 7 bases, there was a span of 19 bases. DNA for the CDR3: TGCGCCAGCAGCTTGGGACAGGCTTCCGGGTCGGGTGAAAAACTGTTTTTT. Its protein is CASSLGQASGSGEKLFF.

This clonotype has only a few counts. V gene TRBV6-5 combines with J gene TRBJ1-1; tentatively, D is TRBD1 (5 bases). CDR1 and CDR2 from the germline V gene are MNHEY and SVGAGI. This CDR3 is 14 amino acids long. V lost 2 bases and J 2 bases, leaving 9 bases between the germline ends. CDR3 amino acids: CASSYVQGNTEAFF. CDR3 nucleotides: TGTGCCAGCAGTTACGTTCAGGGAAACACTGAAGCTTTCTTT.

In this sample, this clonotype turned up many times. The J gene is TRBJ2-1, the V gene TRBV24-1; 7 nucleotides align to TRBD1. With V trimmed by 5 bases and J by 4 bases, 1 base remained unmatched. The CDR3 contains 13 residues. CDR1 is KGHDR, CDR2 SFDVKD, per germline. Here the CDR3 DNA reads TGTGCCACCAGTGCGACAGGGTACAATGAGCAGTTCTTC. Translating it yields CATSATGYNEQFF.

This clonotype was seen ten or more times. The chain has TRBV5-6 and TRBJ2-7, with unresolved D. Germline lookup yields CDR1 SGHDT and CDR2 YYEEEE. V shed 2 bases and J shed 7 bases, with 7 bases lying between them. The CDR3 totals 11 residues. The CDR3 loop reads CASSLDREQYF. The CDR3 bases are TGTGCCAGCAGCTTAGATCGAGAGCAGTACTTC.

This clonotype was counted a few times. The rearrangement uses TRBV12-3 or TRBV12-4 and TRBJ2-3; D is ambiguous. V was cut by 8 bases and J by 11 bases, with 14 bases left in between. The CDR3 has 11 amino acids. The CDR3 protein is CASSQADRQYF. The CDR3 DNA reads TGTGCCAGCTCGCAGGCGGACCGGCAGTATTTT.

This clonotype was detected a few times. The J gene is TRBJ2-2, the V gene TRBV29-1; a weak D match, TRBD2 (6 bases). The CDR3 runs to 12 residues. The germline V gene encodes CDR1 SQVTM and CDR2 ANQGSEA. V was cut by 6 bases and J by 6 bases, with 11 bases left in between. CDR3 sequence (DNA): TGCAGCGTACGCAGGGAGGCCGGGGAGCTGTTTTTT. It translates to CSVRREAGELFF.

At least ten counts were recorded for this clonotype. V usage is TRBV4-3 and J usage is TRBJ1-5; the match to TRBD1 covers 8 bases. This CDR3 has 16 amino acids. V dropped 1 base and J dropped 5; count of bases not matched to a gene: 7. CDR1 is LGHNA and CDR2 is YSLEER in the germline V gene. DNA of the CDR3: TGCGCCAGCAGCCAAGTCTATCTGGACAGGGATCAGCCCCAGCATTTT. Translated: CASSQVYLDRDQPQHF.

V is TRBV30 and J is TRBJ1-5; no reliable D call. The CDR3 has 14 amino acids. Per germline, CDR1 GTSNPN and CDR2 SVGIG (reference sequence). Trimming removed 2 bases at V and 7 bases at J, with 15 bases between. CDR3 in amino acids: CAWSNLGSRQPQHF. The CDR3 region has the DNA TGTGCCTGGAGTAATTTGGGCAGCCGGCAGCCCCAGCATTTT.

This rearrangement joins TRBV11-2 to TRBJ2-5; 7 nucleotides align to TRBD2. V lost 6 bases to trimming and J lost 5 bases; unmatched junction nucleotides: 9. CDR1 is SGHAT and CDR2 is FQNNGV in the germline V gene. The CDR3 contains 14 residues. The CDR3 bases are TGTGCCAGCAGTCCCGGCGGGGGTTGGGAGACCCAGTACTTC. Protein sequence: CASSPGGGWETQYF.

CDR3 sequence: CASSLSQGARGETQYF. Written as DNA, the CDR3 is TGTGCCAGCAGTTTATCGCAGGGGGCGCGAGGAGAGACCCAGTACTTC. The gene calls are TRBV12-3 or TRBV12-4 and TRBJ2-5, with 8 bases identical to TRBD1. J gave up 4 bases and V 2 bases, and 9 bases lay outside the gene matches. The CDR3 loop spans 16 amino acids.

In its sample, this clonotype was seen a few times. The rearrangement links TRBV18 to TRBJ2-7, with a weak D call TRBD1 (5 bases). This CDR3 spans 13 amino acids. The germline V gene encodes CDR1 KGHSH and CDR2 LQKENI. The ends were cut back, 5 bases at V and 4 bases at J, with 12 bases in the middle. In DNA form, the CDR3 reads TGTGCCAGCTCAACTGAGACAGTTTACGAGCAGTACTTC. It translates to CASSTETVYEQYF. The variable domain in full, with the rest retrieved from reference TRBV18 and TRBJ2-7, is NAGVMQNPRHLVRRRGQEARLRCSPMKGHSHVYWYRQLPEEGLKFMVYLQKENIIDESGMPKERFSAEFPKEGPSILRIQQVVRGDSAAYFCASSTETVYEQYFGPGTRLTVT.

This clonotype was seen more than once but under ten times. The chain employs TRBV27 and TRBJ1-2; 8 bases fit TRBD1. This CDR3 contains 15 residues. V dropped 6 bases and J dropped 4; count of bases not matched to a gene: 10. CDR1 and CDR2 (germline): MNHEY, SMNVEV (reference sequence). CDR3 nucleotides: TGTGCCAGCAGGCCTTCGACAGGGGTGGCCTATGGCTACACCTTC. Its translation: CASRPSTGVAYGYTF.

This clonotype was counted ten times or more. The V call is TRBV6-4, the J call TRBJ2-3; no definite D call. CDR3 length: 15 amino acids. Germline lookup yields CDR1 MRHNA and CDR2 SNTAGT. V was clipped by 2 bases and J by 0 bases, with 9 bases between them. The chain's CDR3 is CASSDGQASTDTQYF. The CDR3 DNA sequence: TGTGCCAGCAGTGACGGTCAGGCCAGCACAGATACGCAGTATTTT.

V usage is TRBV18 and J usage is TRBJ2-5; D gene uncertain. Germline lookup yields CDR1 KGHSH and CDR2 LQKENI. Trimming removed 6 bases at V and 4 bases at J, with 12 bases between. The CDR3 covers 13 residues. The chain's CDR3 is CASSYDGRETQYF. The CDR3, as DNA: TGTGCCAGCTCCTACGACGGCCGAGAGACCCAGTACTTC.

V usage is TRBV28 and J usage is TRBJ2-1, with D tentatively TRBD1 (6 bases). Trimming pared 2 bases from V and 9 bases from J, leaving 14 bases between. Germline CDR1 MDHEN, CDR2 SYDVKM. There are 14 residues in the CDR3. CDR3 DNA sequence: TGTGCCAGCAGTTTAACGCAGGGGTCGGGTGAGCAGTTCTTC. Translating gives CASSLTQGSGEQFF.

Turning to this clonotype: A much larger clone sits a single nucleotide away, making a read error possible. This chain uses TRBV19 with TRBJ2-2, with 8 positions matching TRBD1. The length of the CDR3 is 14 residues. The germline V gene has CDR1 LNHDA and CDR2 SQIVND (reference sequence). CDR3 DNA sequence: TGTGCCAGTAGTACCTACAGGGGGACCGTGGAGCTGTTTTTT. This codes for CASSTYRGTVELFF.

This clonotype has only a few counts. The CDR3 nucleotides are TGCAGTACACTGGGCCTAGCCAAAAACATTCAGTACTTC. This gives the protein CSTLGLAKNIQYF. The chain combines TRBV20-1 with TRBJ2-4; D not resolved. The CDR3 is 13 amino acids. Deletions cut 8 bases from V and 0 bases from J, with 11 bases between. Germline V gene lookup returns CDR1 DFQATT and CDR2 SNEGSKA (reference sequence).

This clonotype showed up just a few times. The CDR3 protein is CTSSLFQSPGRVTEAFF. The DNA for the CDR3 is TGCACCAGCAGCCTATTTCAGTCCCCGGGTCGGGTCACTGAAGCTTTCTTT. This chain uses TRBV1 with TRBJ1-1. TRBV1 is given as a pseudogene. The CDR3 is 17 residues long.

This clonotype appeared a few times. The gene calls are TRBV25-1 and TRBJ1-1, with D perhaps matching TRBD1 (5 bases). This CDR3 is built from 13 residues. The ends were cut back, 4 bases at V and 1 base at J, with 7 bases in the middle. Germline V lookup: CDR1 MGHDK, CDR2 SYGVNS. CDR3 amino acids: CASSGQTNTEAFF. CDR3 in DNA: TGTGCCAGCAGTGGACAGACGAACACTGAAGCTTTCTTT.

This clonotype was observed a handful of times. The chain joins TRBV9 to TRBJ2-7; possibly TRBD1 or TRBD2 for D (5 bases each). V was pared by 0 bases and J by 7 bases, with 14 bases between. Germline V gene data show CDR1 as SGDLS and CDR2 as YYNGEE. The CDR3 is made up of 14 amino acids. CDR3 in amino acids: CASSVGRDLEEQYF. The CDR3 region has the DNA TGTGCCAGCAGCGTAGGTCGGGACCTGGAGGAGCAGTACTTC.

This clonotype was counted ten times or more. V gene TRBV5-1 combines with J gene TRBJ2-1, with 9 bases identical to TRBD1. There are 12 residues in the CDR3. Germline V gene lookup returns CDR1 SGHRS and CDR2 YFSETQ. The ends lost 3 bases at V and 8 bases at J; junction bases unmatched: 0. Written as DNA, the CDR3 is TGCGCCAGCAGCTACAGGGGGCATGAGCAGTTCTTC. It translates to CASSYRGHEQFF.

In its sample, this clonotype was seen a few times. CDR3 in DNA: TGTGCCAGCAGGGGTATGGCGGGGGCCTACAATGAGCAGTTCTTC. It encodes CASRGMAGAYNEQFF. The chain recombines TRBV11-2 with TRBJ2-1; 7 bases align to TRBD2. Germline V gene sequence: CDR1 SGHAT, CDR2 FQNNGV. The CDR3 runs 15 residues. The trim removed 6 bases at V and 2 bases at J, leaving 7 bases unmatched.

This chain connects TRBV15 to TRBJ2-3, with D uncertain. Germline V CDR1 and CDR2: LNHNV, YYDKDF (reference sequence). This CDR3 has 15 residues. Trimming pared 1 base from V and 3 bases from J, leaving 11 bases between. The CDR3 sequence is CATSRAAKGTDTQYF. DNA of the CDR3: TGTGCCACCAGCAGAGCAGCTAAAGGAACAGATACGCAGTATTTT.

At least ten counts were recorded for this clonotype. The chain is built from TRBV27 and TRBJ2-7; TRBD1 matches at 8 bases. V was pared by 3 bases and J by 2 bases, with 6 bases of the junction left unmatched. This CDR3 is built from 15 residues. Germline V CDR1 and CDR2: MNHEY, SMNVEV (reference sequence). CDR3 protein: CASSLTGQGPYEQYF. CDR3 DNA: TGTGCCAGCAGTTTGACTGGACAGGGACCCTACGAGCAGTACTTC.